This passage covers 7 T cell receptor beta chains from one sample sequenced in a study of blood T cell repertoires in COVID-19. Data came from immunoSEQ multiplex PCR; TCRdb stores just in-frame clones and leaves some out. The sample includes about 130,000 clones, roughly 88% of them seen just once. Material for sequencing was peripheral blood. These receptors originate from a man aged 50 to 59 with acute or convalescent COVID-19.

The rearrangement uses TRBV18 and TRBJ1-4; 11 bases line up with TRBD1. The CDR3 has 18 residues. V shed 2 bases, J shed 2 bases, and the junction held 7 bases outside the gene matches. CDR1 is KGHSH and CDR2 is LQKENI in the germline V gene. DNA of the CDR3: TGTGCCAGCTCACCAAGTAGAGGACAGGGGGCGACTAATGAAAAACTGTTTTTT. Encoded protein: CASSPSRGQGATNEKLFF.

The gene calls are TRBV11-3 and TRBJ2-1, with a tentative D call TRBD2 (5 bases). From germline, CDR1 is SGHNT and CDR2 YENEEA. The CDR3 runs to 14 residues. Trimming stripped 4 bases from V and 3 bases from J, with 10 bases between. CDR3: CASSSYTSYNEQFF. In nucleotides, the CDR3 is TGTGCCAGCAGCTCTTATACTAGCTACAATGAGCAGTTCTTC.

The rearrangement joins TRBV7-9 to TRBJ2-3, with D perhaps matching TRBD1 (6 bases). The CDR3 is 15 residues long. Germline loops: CDR1 SEHNR, CDR2 FQNEAQ (reference sequence). Trimming stripped 5 bases from V and 1 base from J, with 13 bases between. Here the CDR3 DNA reads TGTGCCAGCAGCGCCTCGACAGGCCGCACAGATACGCAGTATTTT. Translated: CASSASTGRTDTQYF. The full variable domain, in which reference TRBV7-9 and TRBJ2-3 provide the parts outside the CDR3, is DTGVSQNPRHKITKRGQNVTFRCDPISEHNRLYWYRQTLGQGPEFLTYFQNEAQLEKSRLLSDRFSAERPKGSFSTLEIQRTEQGDSAMYLCASSASTGRTDTQYFGPGTRLTVL.

V is TRBV24-1 and J is TRBJ2-3; 10 positions match TRBD2. Germline CDR1 is KGHDR and CDR2 is SFDVKD. The J segment lost 0 bases and the V segment lost 5 bases, leaving 4 bases of the junction unmatched. The CDR3 length is 16 residues. CDR3 nucleotides: TGTGCCACCAGTGGCAGCGGGAGGGATAGCACAGATACGCAGTATTTT. Its protein product is CATSGSGRDSTDTQYF.

In nucleotides, the CDR3 is TGTGCCAGCAGTTCTTTGACAGGGGGTCAGGAGACCCAGTACTTC. Translation gives CASSSLTGGQETQYF. This chain joins TRBV6-5 and TRBJ2-5, with 9 nucleotides matching TRBD1. Germline trimming cut 4 bases from V and 5 bases from J; bases unmatched to any gene: 8. Germline V gives CDR1 MNHEY, CDR2 SVGAGI. The CDR3 has 15 residues.

This chain joins TRBV3-1 (or the pseudogene TRBV3-2) and TRBJ2-5; 7 nucleotides match TRBD2. There are 14 residues in the CDR3. Germline V gene lookup returns CDR1 LGHDT and CDR2 YNNKEL (reference sequence). V dropped 4 bases and J dropped 7; count of bases not matched to a gene: 9. CDR3 loop: CASSPREREGTQYF. The DNA for the CDR3 is TGTGCCAGCAGCCCCAGGGAGCGGGAAGGGACCCAGTACTTC.

This rearrangement joins TRBV28 to TRBJ1-2; D may be TRBD1 (5 bases). The V gene's germline CDR1 is MDHEN and CDR2 SYDVKM. The CDR3 has 15 amino acids. Trimming took off 6 bases at V and 0 bases at J, with 14 bases between the two ends. The CDR3 loop is CASSIGAVANYGYTF. The CDR3 DNA reads TGTGCCAGCAGCATTGGGGCCGTCGCTAACTATGGCTACACCTTC.